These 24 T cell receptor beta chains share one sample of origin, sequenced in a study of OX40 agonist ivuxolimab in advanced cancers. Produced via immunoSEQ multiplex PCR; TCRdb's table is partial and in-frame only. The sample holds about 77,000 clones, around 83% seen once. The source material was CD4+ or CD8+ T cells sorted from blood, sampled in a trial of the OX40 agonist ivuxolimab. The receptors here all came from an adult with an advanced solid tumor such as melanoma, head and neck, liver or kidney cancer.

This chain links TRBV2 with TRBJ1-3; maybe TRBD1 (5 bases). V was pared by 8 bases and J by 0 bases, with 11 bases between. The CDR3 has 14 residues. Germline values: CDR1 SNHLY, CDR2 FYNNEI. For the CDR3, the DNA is TGTGCCAGCCAGGTGGGGGACTCTGGAAACACCATATATTTT. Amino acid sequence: CASQVGDSGNTIYF.

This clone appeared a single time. CDR3 in amino acids: CASSQDGTGGEKLFF. The CDR3 nucleotides read TGTGCCAGCAGCCAAGATGGGACTGGTGGGGAAAAACTGTTTTTT. V and J are TRBV4-2 and TRBJ1-4, with D perhaps matching TRBD1 (5 bases). Trimming cost V 0 bases and J 8 bases, with 13 bases left between them. CDR3 size: 15 residues. CDR1 LGHNA and CDR2 YNFKEQ come from the germline V gene.

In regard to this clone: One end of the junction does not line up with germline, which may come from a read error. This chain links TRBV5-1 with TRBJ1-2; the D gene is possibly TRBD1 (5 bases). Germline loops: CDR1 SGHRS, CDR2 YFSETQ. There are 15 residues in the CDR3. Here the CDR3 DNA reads TGCGCCAGCAGTTTGGGGAGTACGGGGGACCCTGGCTACACCTTC. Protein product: CASSLGSTGDPGYTF.

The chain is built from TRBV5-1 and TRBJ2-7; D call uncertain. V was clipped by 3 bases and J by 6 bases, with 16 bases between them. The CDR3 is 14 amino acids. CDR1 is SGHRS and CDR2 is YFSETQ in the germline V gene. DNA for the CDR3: TGCGCCAGCAGCTCGACGGAAGGGTCGCGCGAGCAGTACTTC. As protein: CASSSTEGSREQYF.

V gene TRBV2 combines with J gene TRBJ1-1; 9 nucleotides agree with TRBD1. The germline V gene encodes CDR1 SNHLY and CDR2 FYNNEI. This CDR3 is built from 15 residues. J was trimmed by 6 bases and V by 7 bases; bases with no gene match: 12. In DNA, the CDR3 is TGTGCCAGCAATACCGGGACAGGGCGTAGGGCTGAAGCTTTCTTT. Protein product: CASNTGTGRRAEAFF.

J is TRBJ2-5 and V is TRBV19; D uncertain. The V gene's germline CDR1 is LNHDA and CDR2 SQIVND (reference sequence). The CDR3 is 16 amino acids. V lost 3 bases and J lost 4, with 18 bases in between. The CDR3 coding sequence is TGTGCCAGTAGTATCGGGCTTGGACGAATGCGAGAGACCCAGTACTTC. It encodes CASSIGLGRMRETQYF.

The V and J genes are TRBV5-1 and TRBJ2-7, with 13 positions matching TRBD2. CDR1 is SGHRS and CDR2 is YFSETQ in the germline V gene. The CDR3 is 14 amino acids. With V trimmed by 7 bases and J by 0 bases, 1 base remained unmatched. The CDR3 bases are TGCGCCAGCCGGACTAGCGGGAGCTCCTACGAGCAGTACTTC. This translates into CASRTSGSSYEQYF.

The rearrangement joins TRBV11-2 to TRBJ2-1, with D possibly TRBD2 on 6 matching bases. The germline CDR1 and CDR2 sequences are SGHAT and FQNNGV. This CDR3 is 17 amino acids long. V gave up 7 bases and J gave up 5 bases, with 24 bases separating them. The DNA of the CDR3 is TGTGCCAGCACCTTCCGGGGTCTGGGTCGGGGGAACAATGAGCAGTTCTTC. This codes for CASTFRGLGRGNNEQFF.

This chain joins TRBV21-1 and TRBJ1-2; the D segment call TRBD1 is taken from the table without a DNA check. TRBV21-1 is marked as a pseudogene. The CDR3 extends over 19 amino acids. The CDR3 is CASSKEAEDREAANYGYTF. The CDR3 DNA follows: TGTGCCAGCAGCAAAGAGGCCGAGGACAGGGAAGCAGCAAACTATGGCTACACCTTC.

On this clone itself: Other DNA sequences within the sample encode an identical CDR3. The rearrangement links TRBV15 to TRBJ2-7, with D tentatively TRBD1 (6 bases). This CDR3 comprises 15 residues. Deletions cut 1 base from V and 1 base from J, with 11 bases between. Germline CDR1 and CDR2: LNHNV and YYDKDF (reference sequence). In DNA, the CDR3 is TGTGCCACCAGCAGAGGCCGGGACACTTCCTACGAGCAGTACTTC. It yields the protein CATSRGRDTSYEQYF.

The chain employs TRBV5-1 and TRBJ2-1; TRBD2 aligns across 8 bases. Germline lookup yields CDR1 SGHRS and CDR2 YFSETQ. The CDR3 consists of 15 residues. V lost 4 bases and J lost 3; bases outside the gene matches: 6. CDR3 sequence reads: CASSPPAGGYNEQFF. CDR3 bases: TGCGCCAGCAGCCCGCCGGCGGGGGGCTACAATGAGCAGTTCTTC.

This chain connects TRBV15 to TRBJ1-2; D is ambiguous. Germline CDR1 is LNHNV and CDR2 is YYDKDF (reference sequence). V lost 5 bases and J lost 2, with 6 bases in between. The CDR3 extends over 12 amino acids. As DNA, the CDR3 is TGTGCCACCAGCGCCAGAAACTATGGCTACACCTTC. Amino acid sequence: CATSARNYGYTF.

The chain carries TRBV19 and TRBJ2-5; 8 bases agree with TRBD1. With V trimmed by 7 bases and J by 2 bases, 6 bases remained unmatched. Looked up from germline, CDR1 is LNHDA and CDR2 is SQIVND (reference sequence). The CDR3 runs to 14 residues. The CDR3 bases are TGTGCCAGTACAGGGGGCGCCGGGCAAGAGACCCAGTACTTC. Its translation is CASTGGAGQETQYF.

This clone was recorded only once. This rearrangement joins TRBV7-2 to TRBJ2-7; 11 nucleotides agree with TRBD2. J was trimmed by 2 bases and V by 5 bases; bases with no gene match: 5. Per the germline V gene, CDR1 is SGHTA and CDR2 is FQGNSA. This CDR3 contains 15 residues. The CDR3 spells CASSTLAGGTYEQYF. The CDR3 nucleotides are TGTGCCAGCAGCACGCTAGCGGGGGGCACCTACGAGCAGTACTTC. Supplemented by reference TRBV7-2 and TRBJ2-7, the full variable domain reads GAGVSQSPSNKVTEKGKDVELRCDPISGHTALYWYRQSLGQGLEFLIYFQGNSAPDKSGLPSDRFSAERTGGSVSTLTIQRTQQEDSAVYLCASSTLAGGTYEQYFGPGTRLTVT.

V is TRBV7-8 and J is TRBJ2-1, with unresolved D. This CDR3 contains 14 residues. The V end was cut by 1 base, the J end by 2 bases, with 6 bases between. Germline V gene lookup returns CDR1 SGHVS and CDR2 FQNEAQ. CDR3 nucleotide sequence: TGTGCCAGCAGCTTAGGACGGGCCTACAATGAGCAGTTCTTC. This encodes CASSLGRAYNEQFF.

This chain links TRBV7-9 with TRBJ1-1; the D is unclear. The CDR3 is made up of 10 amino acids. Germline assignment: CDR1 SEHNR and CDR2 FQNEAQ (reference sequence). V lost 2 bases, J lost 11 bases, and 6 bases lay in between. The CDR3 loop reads CASSLLGAFF. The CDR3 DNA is TGTGCCAGCAGCTTACTTGGGGCTTTCTTT.

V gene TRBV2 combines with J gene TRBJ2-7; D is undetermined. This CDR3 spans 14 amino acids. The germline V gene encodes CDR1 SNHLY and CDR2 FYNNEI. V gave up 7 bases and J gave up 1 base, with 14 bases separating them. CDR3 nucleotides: TGTGCCAGCAAAGAGGAGAGGATATCCTACGAGCAGTACTTC. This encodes CASKEERISYEQYF.

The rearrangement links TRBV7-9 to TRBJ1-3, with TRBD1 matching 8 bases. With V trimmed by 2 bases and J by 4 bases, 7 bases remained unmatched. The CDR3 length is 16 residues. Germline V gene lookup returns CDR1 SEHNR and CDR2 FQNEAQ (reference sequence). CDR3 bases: TGTGCCAGCAGCTTACTCCCAGGGGGCTTGGGAAACACCATATATTTT. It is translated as CASSLLPGGLGNTIYF.

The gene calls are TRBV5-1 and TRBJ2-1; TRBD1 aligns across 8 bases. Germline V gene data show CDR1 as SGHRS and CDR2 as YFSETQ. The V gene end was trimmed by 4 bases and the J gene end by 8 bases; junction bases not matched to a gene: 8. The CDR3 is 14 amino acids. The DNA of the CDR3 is TGCGCCAGCAGCCCTGGACAGGGTAAGGATGAGCAGTTCTTC. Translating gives CASSPGQGKDEQFF.

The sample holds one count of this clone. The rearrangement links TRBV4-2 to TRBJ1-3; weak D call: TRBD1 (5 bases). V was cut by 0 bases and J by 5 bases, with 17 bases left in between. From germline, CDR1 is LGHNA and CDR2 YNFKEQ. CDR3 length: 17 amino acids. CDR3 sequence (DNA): TGTGCCAGCAGCCAAGATCGGGCTGCCCGGGGGAGAAACACCATATATTTT. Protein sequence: CASSQDRAARGRNTIYF.

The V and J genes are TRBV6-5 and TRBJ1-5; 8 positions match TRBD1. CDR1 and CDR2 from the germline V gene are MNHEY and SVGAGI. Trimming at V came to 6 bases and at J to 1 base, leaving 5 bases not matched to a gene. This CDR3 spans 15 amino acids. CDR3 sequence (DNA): TGTGCCAGCAGACCCGGACAGGGAAGCAATCAGCCCCAGCATTTT. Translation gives CASRPGQGSNQPQHF.

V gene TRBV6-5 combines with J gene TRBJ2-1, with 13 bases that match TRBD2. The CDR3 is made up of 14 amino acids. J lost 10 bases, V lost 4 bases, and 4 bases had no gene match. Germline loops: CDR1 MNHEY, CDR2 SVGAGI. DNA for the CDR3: TGTGCCAGCAGTTCGGGACTAGCGGGATGGGAGCAGTTCTTC. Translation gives CASSSGLAGWEQFF.

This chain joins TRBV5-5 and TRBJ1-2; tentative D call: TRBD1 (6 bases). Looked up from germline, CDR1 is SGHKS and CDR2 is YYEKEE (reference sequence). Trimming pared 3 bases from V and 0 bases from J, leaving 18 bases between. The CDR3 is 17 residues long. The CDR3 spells CASSSTRTAITNYGYTF. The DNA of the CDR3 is TGTGCCAGCAGCTCGACCAGGACAGCAATCACTAACTATGGCTACACCTTC. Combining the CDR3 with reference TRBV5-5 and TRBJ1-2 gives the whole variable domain DAGVTQSPTHLIKTRGQQVTLRCSPISGHKSVSWYQQVLGQGPQFIFQYYEKEERGRGNFPDRFSARQFPNYSSELNVNALLLGDSALYLCASSSTRTAITNYGYTFGSGTRLTVV.

CDR3 region: CASSVGAANYGYTF. The CDR3 DNA reads as TGTGCCAGCAGCGTAGGTGCAGCTAACTATGGCTACACCTTC. The chain recombines TRBV9 with TRBJ1-2; D unclear. The CDR3 contains 14 residues. Trimming cost V 0 bases and J 0 bases, with 6 bases left between them. Germline-derived CDR1 and CDR2 are SGDLS and YYNGEE.